The 20 T cell receptor beta chains in this list originate from one sample, sequenced in a study of shared clonotypes between healthy human individuals. Only in-frame clones appear in the TCRdb table, and some are missing; sequencing was by immunoSEQ multiplex PCR. Of about 2.1 million clones detected, approximately 92% appear once; the ten largest clones hold more than 1.5%. Cells designated naive CD8 were CD45RO-negative and were positively selected for CCR7, with terminally differentiated effector memory CD45RA+ cells excluded. The material sequenced was naive CD8+ T cells from PBMCs. Receptor source: a man younger than 30 in good health. Some clones in this sample may be carry-over from other donors' samples.

The count of this clone is one. V and J are TRBV5-6 and TRBJ1-4; no clear D gene. Germline assignment: CDR1 SGHDT and CDR2 YYEEEE. The CDR3 length is 18 residues. Trimming cost V 1 base and J 0 bases, with 16 bases left between them. The CDR3 spells CASSLYLGSLATNEKLFF. DNA for the CDR3: TGTGCCAGCAGCTTGTATCTGGGGTCACTAGCAACTAATGAAAAACTGTTTTTT.

Notes on this clone: The same CDR3 also results from other DNA sequences found in this sample. This chain uses TRBV6-5 with TRBJ2-7, with D possibly TRBD1 on 7 matching bases. The CDR3 is made up of 14 amino acids. With 6 bases removed from V and 2 bases from J, the gap between germline ends came to 14 bases. The germline gives CDR1 MNHEY, CDR2 SVGAGI. The CDR3 loop is CASSYGGTAYEQYF. Here the CDR3 DNA reads TGTGCCAGCAGCTACGGCGGGACAGCCTACGAGCAGTACTTC.

The chain links TRBV6-1 to TRBJ1-2, with 7 positions matching TRBD1. The CDR3 extends over 16 amino acids. The ends lost 3 bases at V and 0 bases at J; junction bases unmatched: 7. Looked up from germline, CDR1 is MNHNS and CDR2 is SASEGT. The CDR3 reads CASSDTGTDTNYGYTF. In DNA form, the CDR3 reads TGTGCCAGCAGTGACACCGGGACAGATACTAACTATGGCTACACCTTC.

V gene TRBV25-1 combines with J gene TRBJ1-1; D is possibly TRBD1 (5 bases). Between the trimmed V and J ends, which lost 5 bases and 6 bases, there was a span of 13 bases. Germline CDR1 is MGHDK and CDR2 is SYGVNS. The CDR3 runs 13 residues. CDR3 sequence: CASSPKGVSEAFF. CDR3 sequence (DNA): TGTGCCAGCAGTCCTAAAGGGGTCTCTGAAGCTTTCTTT.

Concerning this clone: The sample contains more than one DNA sequence encoding this CDR3. The chain employs TRBV6-1 and TRBJ2-2; D gene ambiguous. The CDR3 covers 13 residues. Trimming shortened V by 6 bases and J by 2 bases, and 7 bases separated the two germline ends. Per germline, CDR1 MNHNS and CDR2 SASEGT. CDR3 region: CASRPRNTGELFF. The CDR3 DNA follows: TGTGCCAGCAGACCCAGAAACACCGGGGAGCTGTTTTTT.

The chain combines TRBV5-1 with TRBJ2-5; a possible D gene is TRBD1 (5 bases). There are 13 residues in the CDR3. The germline V and J ends were trimmed by 4 bases and 4 bases, with 11 bases remaining between them. CDR1 is SGHRS, CDR2 YFSETQ, per germline. Here the CDR3 DNA reads TGCGCCAGCAGCATTCGAAGGGGAGAGACCCAGTACTTC. It yields the protein CASSIRRGETQYF.

The chain links TRBV10-3 to TRBJ1-2, with unresolved D. Per the germline V gene, CDR1 is ENHRY and CDR2 is SYGVKD. Trimming stripped 0 bases from V and 1 base from J, with 15 bases between. The CDR3 length is 17 residues. CDR3 amino acids: CAISESLGELLNYGYTF. DNA for the CDR3: TGTGCCATCAGTGAGTCGTTGGGCGAACTACTTAACTATGGCTACACCTTC.

The chain uses TRBV2 and TRBJ2-1, with 7 bases identical to TRBD1. Germline CDR1 reads SNHLY; CDR2 reads FYNNEI. J lost 9 bases, V lost 2 bases, and 4 bases had no gene match. This CDR3 is 13 amino acids long. The CDR3 loop reads CASSESGGSEQFF. The CDR3 region has the DNA TGTGCCAGCAGTGAATCAGGGGGAAGTGAGCAGTTCTTC.

The count of this clone is one. The V call is TRBV15, the J call TRBJ2-1; TRBD2 aligns across 9 bases. The V gene end was trimmed by 5 bases and the J gene end by 5 bases; junction bases not matched to a gene: 4. This CDR3 is built from 14 residues. Germline V lookup: CDR1 LNHNV, CDR2 YYDKDF (reference sequence). This CDR3 reads CATSSRLADNEQFF. The CDR3 region has the DNA TGTGCCACCAGCTCCCGACTAGCGGACAATGAGCAGTTCTTC.

V and J are TRBV15 and TRBJ2-3; the D is unclear. Germline CDR1 and CDR2: LNHNV and YYDKDF (reference sequence). V lost 0 bases to trimming and J lost 3 bases, with 10 bases between them. The CDR3 runs 15 residues. In DNA, the CDR3 is TGTGCCACCAGCAGAGAAGTCACAAGGACAGATACGCAGTATTTT. Its protein is CATSREVTRTDTQYF.

The chain has TRBV7-9 and TRBJ2-3; D is possibly TRBD2 (7 bases). The CDR3 length is 19 residues. The V gene's germline CDR1 is SEHNR and CDR2 FQNEAQ (reference sequence). The V end lost 5 bases, the J end lost 3 bases, and 27 bases lay between the germline ends. The CDR3 DNA reads as TGTGCCAGCAGCCCTATGTGGGGGCGGGAGAGGAGGTCTACAGATACGCAGTATTTT. This translates into CASSPMWGRERRSTDTQYF.

J is TRBJ2-7 and V is TRBV5-6; D gene uncertain. The ends were cut back, 7 bases at V and 7 bases at J, with 15 bases in the middle. The germline CDR1 and CDR2 sequences are SGHDT and YYEEEE. This CDR3 has 12 residues. In nucleotides, the CDR3 is TGTGCCAGCGGTCCCTCTCCTCGGGAGCAGTACTTC. It yields the protein CASGPSPREQYF.

This rearrangement joins TRBV5-4 to TRBJ2-1; D remains unclear. Looked up from germline, CDR1 is SGHNT and CDR2 is YYREEE (reference sequence). This CDR3 is 13 amino acids long. V was trimmed by 5 bases and J by 9 bases, leaving 15 bases between them. The CDR3 DNA follows: TGTGCCAGCAGACTGAATAGAGGCGTTGAGCAGTTCTTC. This translates into CASRLNRGVEQFF.

The V and J genes are TRBV7-8 and TRBJ2-2; D may be TRBD1 or TRBD2 (5 bases each). Deletions cut 6 bases from V and 1 base from J, with 12 bases between. The germline CDR1 and CDR2 sequences are SGHVS and FQNEAQ. This CDR3 is 15 amino acids long. CDR3 bases: TGTGCCAGCAGATCTGGGACGGGGAACACCGGGGAGCTGTTTTTT. This encodes CASRSGTGNTGELFF.

As DNA, the CDR3 is TGTGCCATCAGTGGCCCTGGTCCAGGGACTGACAAGAGCTACGAGCAGTACTTC. Residues: CAISGPGPGTDKSYEQYF. The chain combines TRBV10-3 with TRBJ2-5; the D gene is possibly TRBD2 (6 bases). The DNA end is a closer match to TRBJ2-7, so the J assignment may be wrong. From germline, CDR1 is ENHRY and CDR2 SYGVKD. The CDR3 runs to 18 residues.

The chain uses TRBV27 and TRBJ2-7; perhaps D is TRBD1 or TRBD2 (5 bases each). Germline CDR1 and CDR2: MNHEY and SMNVEV (reference sequence). V was clipped by 6 bases and J by 3 bases, with 15 bases between them. The CDR3 has 14 residues. The CDR3 region has the DNA TGTGCCAGCAGCCACGCCCGGGACGGCTACGAGCAGTACTTC. This gives the protein CASSHARDGYEQYF.

This rearrangement joins TRBV10-1 to TRBJ2-1; a possible D gene is TRBD2 (5 bases). There are 14 residues in the CDR3. V was cut by 3 bases and J by 4 bases, with 10 bases left in between. Germline CDR1 is WNHNN and CDR2 is SYGVQD (reference sequence). The CDR3 sequence: CASSDPSRYNEQFF. DNA of the CDR3: TGCGCCAGCAGTGACCCTAGCAGGTACAATGAGCAGTTCTTC.

V is TRBV5-5 and J is TRBJ2-3; 10 nucleotides match TRBD2. Germline assignment: CDR1 SGHKS and CDR2 YYEKEE (reference sequence). V dropped 4 bases and J dropped 7; count of bases not matched to a gene: 6. CDR3 length equals 14 residues. This chain's CDR3 is CASSPSGRAYTQYF. CDR3 DNA: TGTGCCAGCAGCCCCAGCGGGAGGGCTTATACGCAGTATTTT.

The chain recombines TRBV7-9 with TRBJ2-5; the D is unclear. Germline CDR1 and CDR2: SEHNR and FQNEAQ (reference sequence). Trimming pared 4 bases from V and 10 bases from J, leaving 10 bases between. This CDR3 comprises 11 residues. Here the CDR3 DNA reads TGTGCCAGCAGCTCTCGTCTAGACCAGTACTTC. Amino acid sequence: CASSSRLDQYF. Based on the CDR3 plus reference TRBV7-9 and TRBJ2-5, the full variable domain is DTGVSQNPRHKITKRGQNVTFRCDPISEHNRLYWYRQTLGQGPEFLTYFQNEAQLEKSRLLSDRFSAERPKGSFSTLEIQRTEQGDSAMYLCASSSRLDQYFGPGTRLLVL.

This rearrangement joins TRBV29-1 to TRBJ2-5; 11 bases line up with TRBD2. This CDR3 contains 14 residues. Per the germline V gene, CDR1 is SQVTM and CDR2 is ANQGSEA. Trimming took 7 bases from V and 5 from J; bases not matched to a gene: 9. CDR3 protein: CSAALAGVWETQYF. The CDR3 coding sequence is TGCAGCGCCGCACTAGCGGGAGTATGGGAGACCCAGTACTTC.